These 21 T cell receptor beta chains share one sample of origin, sequenced in a study of OX40 agonist ivuxolimab in advanced cancers. Profiled with immunoSEQ multiplex PCR; TCRdb holds only in-frame clones, not every one. The sample consists of around 140,000 clones, 90% of them appearing once. The input for sequencing was CD4+ or CD8+ T cells sorted from blood, taken in a trial of the OX40 agonist ivuxolimab. These receptors were collected from an adult with an advanced solid tumor such as melanoma, head and neck, liver or kidney cancer.

The chain combines TRBV19 with TRBJ2-2; TRBD2 aligns across 13 bases. The germline gives CDR1 LNHDA, CDR2 SQIVND (reference sequence). The CDR3 runs 18 residues. With V trimmed by 0 bases and J by 5 bases, 6 bases remained unmatched. The CDR3 reads CASSIELAGGPGTGELFF. CDR3 DNA: TGTGCCAGTAGTATAGAACTAGCGGGAGGGCCCGGAACCGGGGAGCTGTTTTTT.

V is TRBV14 and J is TRBJ1-2; the D is unclear. CDR3 length equals 14 residues. Germline V lookup: CDR1 SGHDN, CDR2 FVKESK. The V gene lost 6 bases and the J gene lost 5 bases, with 16 bases spanning the gap. CDR3 in amino acids: CASSPRTLGYGYTF. For the CDR3, the DNA is TGTGCCAGCAGTCCCAGGACTTTAGGTTATGGCTACACCTTC.

Here the CDR3 DNA reads TGTGCCAGTAAACCGGGACTATTCCCCGGGGAGCTGTTTTTT. Encoded protein: CASKPGLFPGELFF. The rearrangement uses TRBV19 and TRBJ2-2; 7 bases are shared with TRBD2. After removal of 7 bases from V and 6 bases from J, the junction contained 8 bases not matched to a gene. The CDR3 consists of 14 residues. Germline-derived CDR1 and CDR2 are LNHDA and SQIVND (reference sequence). Full variable domain (outside the CDR3, taken from reference TRBV19 and TRBJ2-2): DGGITQSPKYLFRKEGQNVTLSCEQNLNHDAMYWYRQDPGQGLRLIYYSQIVNDFQKGDIAEGYSVSREKKESFPLTVTSAQKNPTAFYLCASKPGLFPGELFFGEGSRLTVL.

This chain connects TRBV7-9 to TRBJ1-1, with D unresolved. This CDR3 has 13 residues. From germline, CDR1 is SEHNR and CDR2 FQNEAQ (reference sequence). The V and J ends lost 5 bases and 1 base respectively, with 8 bases between them. The CDR3 DNA follows: TGTGCCAGCAGCGCAGACCAGAACACTGAAGCTTTCTTT. This encodes CASSADQNTEAFF.

V gene TRBV11-2 combines with J gene TRBJ2-7; 9 nucleotides line up with TRBD1. The CDR3 is 13 amino acids. Trimming cost V 6 bases and J 7 bases; bases outside gene matches: 7. Germline lookup yields CDR1 SGHAT and CDR2 FQNNGV. CDR3: CASRGQGVGEQYF. In nucleotides, the CDR3 is TGTGCCAGCAGGGGACAGGGAGTAGGGGAGCAGTACTTC.

The chain couples TRBV7-2 to TRBJ2-3; D remains ambiguous. V shed 2 bases and J shed 0 bases, with 18 bases lying between them. CDR1 and CDR2 from the germline V gene are SGHTA and FQGNSA. The CDR3 loop spans 18 amino acids. The CDR3 bases are TGTGCCAGCAGCTTATATAGTTCGAGACTGAAGAGCACAGATACGCAGTATTTT. Translating it yields CASSLYSSRLKSTDTQYF.

This chain connects TRBV23-1 to TRBJ1-5; 7 bases line up with TRBD1. TRBV23-1 is reported as an ORF; its role is uncertain. The V segment lost 4 bases and the J segment 2 bases; nucleotides outside the gene matches: 5. The CDR3 spans 15 residues. The CDR3 bases are TGCGCCAGCAGTCCAGGGGGTTGGGGCAATCAGCCCCAGCATTTT. Protein product: CASSPGGWGNQPQHF.

In this sample, this clone turned up once. The chain combines TRBV14 with TRBJ2-5, with a weak D call TRBD1 (7 bases). The DNA end is more similar to TRBJ2-7, so the J call may be wrong. The V gene's germline CDR1 is SGHDN and CDR2 FVKESK. The CDR3 has 13 residues. For the CDR3, the DNA is TGTGCCAGCAGCTACCGGCGGGACAGCGAGCAGTACTTC. Protein product: CASSYRRDSEQYF.

The chain has TRBV6-4 and TRBJ1-1; 7 positions match TRBD1. Trimming took 5 bases from V and 4 from J; bases not matched to a gene: 7. The germline V gene has CDR1 MRHNA and CDR2 SNTAGT. The CDR3 totals 14 residues. CDR3 DNA: TGTGCCAGCAGTCCCGACAGGGAGGGCACTGAAGCTTTCTTT. This sequence encodes CASSPDREGTEAFF.

V and J are TRBV11-3 and TRBJ2-1, with no clear D. CDR1 and CDR2 from the germline V gene are SGHNT and YENEEA. V lost 1 base, J lost 9 bases, and 7 bases lay in between. The CDR3 has 12 residues. The CDR3 region has the DNA TGTGCCAGCAGCTTAGGCCTGAGTGAGCAGTTCTTC. It yields the protein CASSLGLSEQFF.

The chain couples TRBV28 to TRBJ2-7; 11 bases agree with TRBD2. Unmatched junction bases numbered 11, after V lost 6 bases and J lost 4 bases. Germline V lookup: CDR1 MDHEN, CDR2 SYDVKM. The CDR3 is made up of 16 amino acids. The CDR3 is CASSLGTSGAYYEQYF. CDR3 bases: TGTGCCAGCAGCCTGGGGACTAGCGGAGCGTATTACGAGCAGTACTTC.

The genes are TRBV30 and TRBJ1-3; D uncertain. The CDR3 loop spans 12 amino acids. Germline loops: CDR1 GTSNPN, CDR2 SVGIG (reference sequence). In DNA form, the CDR3 reads TGTATGGTTACCGGGAACGGAAACACCATATATTTT. Protein product: CMVTGNGNTIYF.

Concerning this clone: A junction end diverges from the germline sequence, so it may reflect a read error. This chain joins TRBV9 and TRBJ1-3; weak D call: TRBD1 (6 bases). This CDR3 region has 12 residues. Germline values: CDR1 SGDLS, CDR2 YYNGEE. The DNA for the CDR3 is TGTGCCAGCAGCCCCGGTACTACAGGGCTTCAATTT. This codes for CASSPGTTGLQF.

The chain links TRBV7-9 to TRBJ2-7; D unclear. CDR1 SEHNR and CDR2 FQNEAQ come from the germline V gene (reference sequence). The germline V and J ends were trimmed by 1 base and 13 bases, with 17 bases remaining between them. The CDR3 length is 13 residues. DNA for the CDR3: TGTGCCAGCAGCTTAGTAACCGGGTCCATAGATTACTTC. Protein sequence: CASSLVTGSIDYF.

The chain is built from TRBV5-4 and TRBJ2-3; 13 bases are shared with TRBD2. V lost 4 bases to trimming and J lost 2 bases; unmatched junction nucleotides: 4. The CDR3 has 16 amino acids. From germline, CDR1 is SGHNT and CDR2 YYREEE (reference sequence). The CDR3 loop is CASSTTSGRFTDTQYF. The CDR3 nucleotides are TGTGCCAGCAGCACGACTAGCGGGAGGTTCACAGATACGCAGTATTTT.

This chain joins TRBV10-1 and TRBJ1-4; D gene uncertain. Trimming cost V 5 bases and J 7 bases, with 14 bases left between them. This CDR3 spans 14 amino acids. CDR1 is WNHNN, CDR2 SYGVQD, per germline (reference sequence). The CDR3 reads CASSRPGSGEKLFF. For the CDR3, the DNA is TGCGCCAGCAGTAGACCTGGGAGCGGTGAAAAACTGTTTTTT.

This clone has just one count. The chain uses TRBV5-1 and TRBJ2-6, with TRBD2 matching over 9 bases. Per the germline V gene, CDR1 is SGHRS and CDR2 is YFSETQ. With 0 bases clipped from V and 7 bases from J, the junction kept 11 bases outside the gene matches. The CDR3 spans 18 residues. The CDR3 DNA is TGCGCCAGCAGCTTGGAGGGACTAGCCCTCGTTGGTGCCAACGTCCTGACTTTC. Its protein product is CASSLEGLALVGANVLTF. Based on the CDR3 plus reference TRBV5-1 and TRBJ2-6, the full variable domain is KAGVTQTPRYLIKTRGQQVTLSCSPISGHRSVSWYQQTPGQGLQFLFEYFSETQRNKGNFPGRFSGRQFSNSRSEMNVSTLELGDSALYLCASSLEGLALVGANVLTFGAGSRLTVL.

The J gene is TRBJ1-5, the V gene TRBV28, with a weak D call TRBD1 (6 bases). The CDR3 extends over 16 amino acids. Germline V CDR1 and CDR2: MDHEN, SYDVKM. V was shortened by 1 base and J by 2 bases, with 12 bases between the two germline ends. In DNA form, the CDR3 reads TGTGCCAGCAGTTTATCCCCAGGGGTTGGCAATCAGCCCCAGCATTTT. Encoded protein: CASSLSPGVGNQPQHF.

This clone showed up just once. The V call is TRBV28, the J call TRBJ2-7, with 8 bases fitting TRBD2. The J segment lost 3 bases and the V segment lost 6 bases, leaving 7 bases of the junction unmatched. The germline CDR1 and CDR2 sequences are MDHEN and SYDVKM. The CDR3 loop spans 14 amino acids. The CDR3 loop reads CASSSAGVVYEQYF. For the CDR3, the DNA is TGTGCCAGCAGCTCAGCGGGAGTCGTCTACGAGCAGTACTTC.

V gene TRBV14 combines with J gene TRBJ2-1; D may be TRBD1 or TRBD2 (6 bases each). CDR1 is SGHDN and CDR2 is FVKESK in the germline V gene. The V gene lost 4 bases and the J gene lost 4 bases, with 17 bases spanning the gap. The CDR3 covers 16 residues. As DNA, the CDR3 is TGTGCCAGCAGCCTCTTACAGGGCGGGACATACAATGAGCAGTTCTTC. Its translation is CASSLLQGGTYNEQFF. The whole variable domain, filled in from reference TRBV14 and TRBJ2-1, reads EAGVTQFPSHSVIEKGQTVTLRCDPISGHDNLYWYRRVMGKEIKFLLHFVKESKQDESGMPNNRFLAERTGGTYSTLKVQPAELEDSGVYFCASSLLQGGTYNEQFFGPGTRLTVL.

The rearrangement joins TRBV28 to TRBJ1-2; a weak D match, TRBD1 (5 bases). Germline V gene data show CDR1 as MDHEN and CDR2 as SYDVKM. The V end was cut by 3 bases, the J end by 8 bases, with 10 bases between. The CDR3 sequence is 12 residues long. CDR3 sequence reads: CASSFRRDGYTF. In DNA form, the CDR3 reads TGTGCCAGCAGTTTTAGAAGGGACGGCTACACCTTC.